This entry lists 31 T cell receptor beta chains sequenced from one sample in a study of T cell responses to AZD1222 COVID-19 vaccine. Libraries were prepared by immunoSEQ multiplex PCR; TCRdb keeps only in-frame clonotypes and omits some of them. The repertoire includes 120,000 or so clones, 75% to 90% of them detected once, and 11% sits in the top ten. The sample was peripheral blood, taken on day 0 of MenACWY control vaccination. These receptor sequences come from an adult in good health.

The chain couples TRBV11-3 to TRBJ1-1; D gene uncertain. This CDR3 comprises 14 residues. The germline V gene has CDR1 SGHNT and CDR2 YENEEA. V was cut by 5 bases and J by 6 bases, with 16 bases left in between. The chain's CDR3 is CASSRTGRTPEAFF. In DNA, the CDR3 is TGTGCCAGCAGCCGCACCGGGCGAACCCCTGAAGCTTTCTTT.

The chain recombines TRBV3-1 (or the pseudogene TRBV3-2) with TRBJ1-2; perhaps TRBD1 as D (5 bases). Germline loops: CDR1 LGHDT, CDR2 YNNKEL (reference sequence). The CDR3 loop spans 14 amino acids. Trimming cost V 4 bases and J 6 bases, with 15 bases left between them. This CDR3 is CASSPTQAPDGYTF. The CDR3 region has the DNA TGTGCCAGCAGCCCAACACAGGCCCCGGATGGCTACACCTTC.

The gene calls are TRBV11-2 and TRBJ1-1, with a possible D match to TRBD1 (6 bases). CDR1 is SGHAT and CDR2 is FQNNGV in the germline V gene. The CDR3 is 13 amino acids. The ends were cut back, 4 bases at V and 5 bases at J, with 11 bases in the middle. DNA of the CDR3: TGTGCCAGCAGCTCCCAAGGGGGAACTGAAGCTTTCTTT. Residues: CASSSQGGTEAFF.

The CDR3 region is CSVAGQARKLFF. CDR3 DNA: TGCAGCGTCGCGGGACAGGCTCGAAAACTGTTTTTT. This chain links TRBV29-1 with TRBJ1-4; 8 positions agree with TRBD1. The CDR3 covers 12 residues. The junction had 7 bases not matched to a gene; V was cut back by 6 bases and J by 10 bases. Per germline, CDR1 SQVTM and CDR2 ANQGSEA.

The chain couples TRBV7-2 to TRBJ2-7, with TRBD2 matching over 8 bases. This CDR3 has 14 amino acids. Germline lookup yields CDR1 SGHTA and CDR2 FQGNSA. With V trimmed by 6 bases and J by 2 bases, 6 bases remained unmatched. The CDR3 reads CASRSTGLAYEQYF. CDR3 coding DNA: TGTGCCAGCAGGTCAACGGGACTAGCCTACGAGCAGTACTTC.

The rearrangement links TRBV27 to TRBJ2-1; TRBD2 is a possible D gene (6 bases). V lost 7 bases, J lost 4 bases, and 14 bases lay in between. Germline assignment: CDR1 MNHEY and CDR2 SMNVEV (reference sequence). The CDR3 length is 14 residues. The CDR3 is CASKRGLPYNEQFF. As DNA, the CDR3 is TGTGCCAGCAAGCGCGGACTACCTTACAATGAGCAGTTCTTC.

As to this clone: Mismatch with germline at one junction end may stem from a read error. V gene TRBV7-2 combines with J gene TRBJ2-3, with 8 positions matching TRBD2. CDR1 is SGHTA and CDR2 is FQGNSA in the germline V gene. This CDR3 has 14 amino acids. The CDR3 DNA is TGTGCCAGCAGCCTAGCGGGTAGCACAGATACGCAGTATTTT. As protein: CASSLAGSTDTQYF.

CDR3 bases: TGTGCCAGCAGCCCAGGACCTTCGGGAGCCTACGAGCAGTACTTC. It codes for CASSPGPSGAYEQYF. The chain links TRBV2 to TRBJ2-7, with D possibly being TRBD2 (6 bases). Germline assignment: CDR1 SNHLY and CDR2 FYNNEI. The V end lost 6 bases, the J end lost 2 bases, and 17 bases lay between the germline ends. This CDR3 is built from 15 residues.

The J gene is TRBJ2-3, the V gene TRBV12-3 or TRBV12-4; D is ambiguous. Trimming took off 6 bases at V and 6 bases at J, with 7 bases between the two ends. The CDR3 sequence is 11 residues long. The CDR3 nucleotides read TGTGCCAGCAGGGCGTTTGATACGCAGTATTTT. As protein: CASRAFDTQYF.

This clone was seen more than once but under ten times. The CDR3 spells CAWDGTSGGEQYF. In DNA form, the CDR3 reads TGTGCCTGGGACGGGACTAGCGGGGGGGAGCAGTACTTC. The chain links TRBV30 to TRBJ2-7, with TRBD2 identical over 15 bases. Per germline, CDR1 GTSNPN and CDR2 SVGIG (reference sequence). Trimming cost V 5 bases and J 7 bases; bases outside gene matches: 3. This CDR3 has 13 residues.

This clone came up once. The chain recombines TRBV28 with TRBJ2-7, with D perhaps TRBD1 (5 bases). CDR3 size: 15 residues. The ends were cut back, 5 bases at V and 3 bases at J, with 17 bases in the middle. Germline-derived CDR1 and CDR2 are MDHEN and SYDVKM. The CDR3, as DNA: TGTGCCAGCAGTGGGTGGGGCGCCGCCGTCTACGAGCAGTACTTC. It yields the protein CASSGWGAAVYEQYF.

This clone was observed a few times. The chain uses TRBV10-3 and TRBJ2-2, with D unclear. The germline V gene has CDR1 ENHRY and CDR2 SYGVKD. The ends were cut back, 0 bases at V and 1 base at J, with 9 bases in the middle. CDR3 length: 16 amino acids. For the CDR3, the DNA is TGTGCCATCAGTGAGTCCTTGAGAAGGAACACCGGGGAGCTGTTTTTT. Protein sequence: CAISESLRRNTGELFF.

The V and J genes are TRBV19 and TRBJ2-4, with no clear D. The CDR3 consists of 15 residues. The V end lost 5 bases, the J end lost 11 bases, and 22 bases lay between the germline ends. Per germline, CDR1 LNHDA and CDR2 SQIVND (reference sequence). CDR3 residues: CASSQLGRPPNVQYF. In DNA form, the CDR3 reads TGTGCCAGTAGTCAATTAGGGCGCCCTCCAAATGTTCAGTACTTC.

The chain recombines TRBV25-1 with TRBJ2-7; D is unresolved. The CDR3 sequence is 14 residues long. CDR1 and CDR2 (germline): MGHDK, SYGVNS. Trimming took 3 bases from V and 2 from J, leaving 11 bases between them. The CDR3 sequence is CASSDSRLTYEQYF. The DNA of the CDR3 is TGTGCCAGCAGTGATTCGAGGTTGACCTACGAGCAGTACTTC.

CDR3 bases: TGTGCCAGCAGCACGAGGACTAGCGGAGAGCAGTTCTTC. The encoded protein is CASSTRTSGEQFF. The V and J genes are TRBV11-1 and TRBJ2-1, with 10 bases that match TRBD2. Germline values: CDR1 SGHAT, CDR2 FQDESV (reference sequence). This CDR3 is built from 13 residues. Unmatched junction bases numbered 5, after V lost 5 bases and J lost 10 bases.

This chain links TRBV29-1 with TRBJ1-2, with 7 bases aligning to TRBD1. V dropped 7 bases and J dropped 0; count of bases not matched to a gene: 2. The germline V gene has CDR1 SQVTM and CDR2 ANQGSEA. CDR3 length: 12 amino acids. CDR3 sequence (DNA): TGCAGCGCGGGACAGACTAACTATGGCTACACCTTC. It translates to CSAGQTNYGYTF. Supplemented by reference TRBV29-1 and TRBJ1-2, the full variable domain reads SAVISQKPSRDICQRGTSLTIQCQVDSQVTMMFWYRQQPGQSLTLIATANQGSEATYESGFVIDKFPISRPNLTFSTLTVSNMSPEDSSIYLCSAGQTNYGYTFGSGTRLTVV.

The rearrangement joins TRBV5-4 to TRBJ1-4, with D possibly matching TRBD1 (5 bases). Germline CDR1 SGHNT, CDR2 YYREEE (reference sequence). The CDR3 loop spans 16 amino acids. Trimming removed 3 bases at V and 0 bases at J, with 12 bases between. The DNA of the CDR3 is TGTGCCAGCAGCTCTAAGACAGAGACAACTAATGAAAAACTGTTTTTT. This gives the protein CASSSKTETTNEKLFF.

In its sample, this clone was seen a few times. The V call is TRBV30, the J call TRBJ2-5; TRBD2 matches 7 bases. CDR1 is GTSNPN, CDR2 SVGIG, per germline (reference sequence). Losses at the gene ends were 2 bases for V and 6 bases for J; bases not matched to a gene: 9. CDR3 length: 14 amino acids. The CDR3 here is CAWSTSTSLKTQYF. CDR3 nucleotide sequence: TGTGCCTGGAGTACTTCGACTAGCTTGAAGACCCAGTACTTC.

This sequence joins TRBV11-3 and TRBJ2-7; 7 nucleotides match TRBD2. Looked up from germline, CDR1 is SGHNT and CDR2 is YENEEA. The CDR3 covers 13 residues. V lost 2 bases and J lost 6; bases outside the gene matches: 4. CDR3 sequence reads: CASSLSSGGEQYF. The CDR3 bases are TGTGCCAGCAGCTTATCATCGGGAGGCGAGCAGTACTTC. Looking up the rest from reference TRBV11-3 and TRBJ2-7 gives the full variable domain: EAGVVQSPRYKIIEKKQPVAFWCNPISGHNTLYWYLQNLGQGPELLIRYENEEAVDDSQLPKDRFSAERLKGVDSTLKIQPAELGDSAVYLCASSLSSGGEQYFGPGTRLTVT.

CDR3 loop: CASSNYEQYF. CDR3 nucleotides: TGTGCCAGCAGTAACTACGAGCAGTACTTC. The rearrangement uses TRBV6-2 or TRBV6-3 and TRBJ2-7; D unclear. Germline loops: CDR1 MNHEY, CDR2 SVGEGT. This CDR3 is 10 amino acids long. V was shortened by 5 bases and J by 3 bases, with 2 bases between the two germline ends.

The chain links TRBV5-4 to TRBJ2-3; the match to TRBD2 covers 8 bases. This CDR3 spans 16 amino acids. The V gene's germline CDR1 is SGHNT and CDR2 YYREEE (reference sequence). J was trimmed by 2 bases and V by 3 bases; bases with no gene match: 8. Written as DNA, the CDR3 is TGTGCCAGCAGCTCCCAAGCGGGAGCAATCACAGATACGCAGTATTTT. It yields the protein CASSSQAGAITDTQYF.

The chain links TRBV5-1 to TRBJ2-2, with D unclear. CDR1 is SGHRS, CDR2 YFSETQ, per germline. The CDR3 totals 14 residues. Trimming left V 0 bases short and J 8 bases short, with 11 bases between. The chain's CDR3 is CASSLVSQWGELFF. As DNA, the CDR3 is TGCGCCAGCAGCTTGGTGTCTCAGTGGGGGGAGCTGTTTTTT.

The chain links TRBV19 to TRBJ1-5; D is unresolved. Per the germline V gene, CDR1 is LNHDA and CDR2 is SQIVND (reference sequence). The CDR3 consists of 15 residues. V was trimmed by 3 bases and J by 4 bases, leaving 13 bases between them. The CDR3 is CASSMFSRRNQPQHF. As DNA, the CDR3 is TGTGCCAGTAGTATGTTCAGCCGGCGGAATCAGCCCCAGCATTTT.

The chain uses TRBV9 and TRBJ1-2; D gene ambiguous. Trimming cost V 3 bases and J 4 bases, with 10 bases left between them. The CDR3 is 13 residues long. Germline values: CDR1 SGDLS, CDR2 YYNGEE. The CDR3 loop reads CASSASEGYGYTF. The CDR3 DNA sequence: TGTGCCAGCAGCGCGTCCGAGGGCTATGGCTACACCTTC.

The chain is built from TRBV18 and TRBJ2-1; 16 positions agree with TRBD2. Germline-derived CDR1 and CDR2 are KGHSH and LQKENI. V lost 3 bases, J lost 4 bases, and 9 bases stayed unmatched. There are 19 residues in the CDR3. CDR3 coding DNA: TGTGCCAGCTCACCGCTAGGGACTAGCGGGAGGGCCAGTTACAATGAGCAGTTCTTC. The encoded protein is CASSPLGTSGRASYNEQFF.

This clone has more than one count but fewer than ten. The chain uses TRBV19 and TRBJ2-2; 13 bases are a match to TRBD2. V lost 5 bases to trimming and J lost 9 bases; unmatched junction nucleotides: 15. This CDR3 region has 18 residues. Germline assignment: CDR1 LNHDA and CDR2 SQIVND (reference sequence). The CDR3 DNA reads TGTGCCAGTAGTTCCGGGTACCGGGGACTAGCGGGGACGCGGGAGCTGTTTTTT. Protein sequence: CASSSGYRGLAGTRELFF. Full variable domain (remainder filled in from reference TRBV19 and TRBJ2-2): DGGITQSPKYLFRKEGQNVTLSCEQNLNHDAMYWYRQDPGQGLRLIYYSQIVNDFQKGDIAEGYSVSREKKESFPLTVTSAQKNPTAFYLCASSSGYRGLAGTRELFFGEGSRLTVL.

The chain uses TRBV5-4 and TRBJ2-1; 11 bases line up with TRBD2. Trimming cost V 3 bases and J 1 base; bases outside gene matches: 3. Germline CDR1 SGHNT, CDR2 YYREEE (reference sequence). This CDR3 comprises 16 residues. Here the CDR3 DNA reads TGTGCCAGCAGCTCCAGGACTAGCGGGTCCTACAATGAGCAGTTCTTC. Translating gives CASSSRTSGSYNEQFF.

V gene TRBV6-2 or TRBV6-3 combines with J gene TRBJ2-7; D possibly matches TRBD1 or TRBD2 (5 bases each). In germline, CDR1 is MNHEY, CDR2 SVGEGT. Trimming shortened V by 5 bases and J by 3 bases, and 11 bases separated the two germline ends. This CDR3 comprises 13 residues. In nucleotides, the CDR3 is TGTGCCAGCAGTCCCTATGGGGGCTACGAGCAGTACTTC. Translating gives CASSPYGGYEQYF.

CDR3 in amino acids: CASSALWGRETSYEQYF. The CDR3, as DNA: TGTGCCAGTAGTGCCCTCTGGGGGCGGGAAACATCCTACGAGCAGTACTTC. The chain links TRBV19 to TRBJ2-7, with D perhaps given as TRBD1 or TRBD2 (6 bases each). V shed 5 bases and J shed 1 base, with 21 bases lying between them. The germline gives CDR1 LNHDA, CDR2 SQIVND (reference sequence). This CDR3 is 17 amino acids long. Full variable domain (missing parts from reference TRBV19 and TRBJ2-7): DGGITQSPKYLFRKEGQNVTLSCEQNLNHDAMYWYRQDPGQGLRLIYYSQIVNDFQKGDIAEGYSVSREKKESFPLTVTSAQKNPTAFYLCASSALWGRETSYEQYFGPGTRLTVT.

This clone appeared once. The J gene is TRBJ2-5, the V gene TRBV29-1; TRBD2 matches 11 bases. The V and J ends lost 4 bases and 5 bases, in that order; junction bases with no gene match: 6. Germline V lookup: CDR1 SQVTM, CDR2 ANQGSEA. This CDR3 comprises 14 residues. The CDR3: CSVVSGRDIETQYF. Here the CDR3 DNA reads TGCAGCGTTGTTAGCGGGAGGGATATTGAGACCCAGTACTTC. Combining the CDR3 with reference TRBV29-1 and TRBJ2-5 gives the whole variable domain SAVISQKPSRDICQRGTSLTIQCQVDSQVTMMFWYRQQPGQSLTLIATANQGSEATYESGFVIDKFPISRPNLTFSTLTVSNMSPEDSSIYLCSVVSGRDIETQYFGPGTRLLVL.

The count of this clone is one. The genes are TRBV11-3 and TRBJ1-1, with D possibly TRBD1 on 5 matching bases. CDR1 is SGHNT and CDR2 is YENEEA in the germline V gene. The V gene lost 2 bases and the J gene lost 1 base, with 20 bases spanning the gap. This CDR3 has 18 amino acids. The CDR3 nucleotides read TGTGCCAGCAGCTTATCTTTACTCGGGACTCCTACGAACACTGAAGCTTTCTTT. This gives the protein CASSLSLLGTPTNTEAFF. The complete variable domain, with remaining parts taken from reference TRBV11-3 and TRBJ1-1, reads EAGVVQSPRYKIIEKKQPVAFWCNPISGHNTLYWYLQNLGQGPELLIRYENEEAVDDSQLPKDRFSAERLKGVDSTLKIQPAELGDSAVYLCASSLSLLGTPTNTEAFFGQGTRLTVV.